The next 25 T cell receptor beta chains were all read from a single sample in a study of cytomegalovirus exposure and HLA in healthy donors (dated 2017 in TCRdb). The protocol used for the library was the immunoSEQ multiplex PCR assay. For the multiplex PCR, a mixture combining 60 forward primers for TCR Vbeta segments and 13 reverse primers for TCR Jbeta segments was used. Here the immuneACCESS table is served through TCRdb, limited to in-frame sequences with V and J called. Missing clones are a known gap in these copies; in checked studies unresolved V genes cover under half, and the rest lacks a known reason. Present in this sample are about 89,000 clones, 85% of which were seen just once. The biggest ten clones account for around 7.4% of the sample. The sample taken for sequencing was PBMCs. These TCRs come from a man between 40 and 49 years old in good health and CMV-seropositive.

The chain couples TRBV7-6 to TRBJ2-3; TRBD2 aligns across 7 bases. Germline loops: CDR1 SGHVS, CDR2 FNYEAQ. This CDR3 is built from 16 residues. J gave up 4 bases and V 3 bases, and 10 bases lay outside the gene matches. CDR3 loop: CASSLGSSGRADTQYF. For the CDR3, the DNA is TGTGCCAGCAGCTTGGGGTCTAGCGGTAGGGCAGATACGCAGTATTTT.

The V gene is TRBV5-1, the J gene TRBJ2-3, with 8 bases lining up with TRBD1. The junction had 7 bases not matched to a gene; V was cut back by 4 bases and J by 6 bases. This CDR3 has 14 residues. Germline values: CDR1 SGHRS, CDR2 YFSETQ. CDR3 protein: CASSTLGQGDTQYF. The CDR3 nucleotides read TGCGCCAGCAGCACCCTCGGACAGGGCGATACGCAGTATTTT.

J is TRBJ1-6 and V is TRBV6-1; 8 bases agree with TRBD1. Germline V gene sequence: CDR1 MNHNS, CDR2 SASEGT. The CDR3 sequence is 15 residues long. Trimming cost V 6 bases and J 9 bases; bases outside gene matches: 10. The chain's CDR3 is CASRPTGGAGSPLHF. The CDR3 bases are TGTGCCAGCAGACCCACAGGGGGTGCCGGTTCACCCCTCCACTTT.

The J gene is TRBJ2-3, the V gene TRBV27; D not certain. The germline gives CDR1 MNHEY, CDR2 SMNVEV (reference sequence). The V end was cut by 6 bases, the J end by 2 bases, with 12 bases between. The CDR3 length is 14 residues. The CDR3 DNA is TGTGCCAGCAGGCAGACTCCCTACACAGATACGCAGTATTTT. Its protein is CASRQTPYTDTQYF.

The genes are TRBV5-1 and TRBJ1-4; D remains unclear. Trimming cost V 0 bases and J 0 bases, with 6 bases left between them. CDR3 size: 15 residues. Germline CDR1 reads SGHRS; CDR2 reads YFSETQ. The chain's CDR3 is CASSLGGATNEKLFF. The CDR3 DNA sequence: TGCGCCAGCAGCTTGGGGGGAGCAACTAATGAAAAACTGTTTTTT. Filled out from reference TRBV5-1 and TRBJ1-4, the complete variable domain reads KAGVTQTPRYLIKTRGQQVTLSCSPISGHRSVSWYQQTPGQGLQFLFEYFSETQRNKGNFPGRFSGRQFSNSRSEMNVSTLELGDSALYLCASSLGGATNEKLFFGSGTQLSVL.

This clone came up once. V and J are TRBV19 and TRBJ2-5; D remains unclear. Germline CDR1 LNHDA, CDR2 SQIVND (reference sequence). The CDR3 sequence is 17 residues long. The V and J ends lost 4 bases and 0 bases respectively, with 18 bases between them. The CDR3 protein is CASSTSFVWADQETQYF. For the CDR3, the DNA is TGTGCCAGTAGTACATCCTTCGTTTGGGCAGACCAAGAGACCCAGTACTTC.

V is TRBV5-8 and J is TRBJ2-7, with 9 bases aligning to TRBD2. From germline, CDR1 is SGHTS and CDR2 YDEGEE. This CDR3 has 15 residues. Losses at the gene ends were 4 bases for V and 3 bases for J; bases not matched to a gene: 8. The CDR3 nucleotides read TGTGCCAGCAGCGCTCCGGGAGCGGGGGGCTACGAGCAGTACTTC. It is translated as CASSAPGAGGYEQYF.

The V call is TRBV7-9, the J call TRBJ2-3, with 9 bases that match TRBD2. The CDR3 is made up of 15 amino acids. Germline V lookup: CDR1 SEHNR, CDR2 FQNEAQ (reference sequence). Trimming at V came to 5 bases and at J to 6 bases, leaving 9 bases not matched to a gene. The CDR3 DNA reads as TGTGCCAGCAGCCCCTTTAGCGGGAGCCCCGATACGCAGTATTTT. The encoded protein is CASSPFSGSPDTQYF.

This clone showed up just a few times. The chain has TRBV2 and TRBJ1-1; D possibly corresponds to TRBD1 (5 bases). In germline, CDR1 is SNHLY, CDR2 FYNNEI. The V end was cut by 7 bases, the J end by 4 bases, with 13 bases between. CDR3 length equals 13 residues. The CDR3 spells CASTSTQGTEAFF. CDR3 nucleotide sequence: TGTGCCAGCACCTCCACCCAGGGCACTGAAGCTTTCTTT.

Worth noting for this clone: A read error may account for a junction end that differs from germline. The chain links TRBV11-3 to TRBJ1-4; 7 positions match TRBD1. Germline CDR1 SGHNT, CDR2 YENEEA. The CDR3 runs 15 residues. The CDR3 DNA reads as TGTGCCAGCAGCTCGACAGGGTGGACTAATGAAGAACTGTTTTTT. Protein product: CASSSTGWTNEELFF.

The V and J genes are TRBV6-1 and TRBJ1-5; perhaps TRBD1 as D (6 bases). The CDR3 runs 12 residues. V gave up 4 bases and J gave up 11 bases, with 12 bases separating them. Per the germline V gene, CDR1 is MNHNS and CDR2 is SASEGT. The CDR3 sequence: CASSGGQGTQHF. Written as DNA, the CDR3 is TGTGCCAGCAGTGGGGGCCAGGGGACCCAGCATTTT.

This clone came up a few times. The chain couples TRBV11-1 to TRBJ2-1; possibly TRBD2 for D (5 bases). Germline CDR1 and CDR2: SGHAT and FQDESV (reference sequence). Trimming pared 3 bases from V and 1 base from J, leaving 13 bases between. The CDR3 is 16 amino acids. For the CDR3, the DNA is TGTGCCAGCAGCTTCAGAGGCAGCGGATCCTACAATGAGCAGTTCTTC. This sequence encodes CASSFRGSGSYNEQFF.

This chain's CDR3 is CASSLNGLAGGGGEQFF. Written as DNA, the CDR3 is TGTGCCAGCAGCTTAAACGGCCTAGCGGGGGGCGGTGGTGAGCAGTTCTTC. The chain recombines TRBV7-6 with TRBJ2-1, with 11 bases matching TRBD2. This CDR3 has 17 residues. The ends lost 2 bases at V and 9 bases at J; junction bases unmatched: 12. From germline, CDR1 is SGHVS and CDR2 FNYEAQ. The full variable domain, with the rest looked up from reference TRBV7-6 and TRBJ2-1, is GAGVSQSPRYKVTKRGQDVALRCDPISGHVSLYWYRQALGQGPEFLTYFNYEAQQDKSGLPNDRFSAERPEGSISTLTIQRTEQRDSAMYRCASSLNGLAGGGGEQFFGPGTRLTVL.

The CDR3: CASGPGQSYEQYF. DNA for the CDR3: TGCGCCAGCGGACCGGGACAGTCCTACGAGCAGTACTTC. The chain carries TRBV5-1 and TRBJ2-7; TRBD1 matches at 7 bases. The CDR3 spans 13 residues. Germline V gives CDR1 SGHRS, CDR2 YFSETQ. J lost 1 base, V lost 7 bases, and 5 bases had no gene match.

The rearrangement links TRBV18 to TRBJ2-1, with D tentatively TRBD2 (6 bases). Germline loops: CDR1 KGHSH, CDR2 LQKENI. This CDR3 has 14 residues. Trimming cost V 0 bases and J 9 bases, with 12 bases left between them. For the CDR3, the DNA is TGTGCCAGCTCACCACCCCCTAGCGAGCCTGAGCAGTTCTTC. It yields the protein CASSPPPSEPEQFF. Full variable domain (missing parts from reference TRBV18 and TRBJ2-1): NAGVMQNPRHLVRRRGQEARLRCSPMKGHSHVYWYRQLPEEGLKFMVYLQKENIIDESGMPKERFSAEFPKEGPSILRIQQVVRGDSAAYFCASSPPPSEPEQFFGPGTRLTVL.

This chain links TRBV5-4 with TRBJ2-1, with TRBD2 identical over 8 bases. The CDR3 runs to 15 residues. Germline values: CDR1 SGHNT, CDR2 YYREEE (reference sequence). V lost 2 bases and J lost 7; bases outside the gene matches: 8. This CDR3 reads CASSLRGGLVNEQFF. The CDR3 DNA is TGTGCCAGCAGCTTACGGGGGGGCCTGGTAAATGAGCAGTTCTTC.

This CDR3 reads CASSPQATDTQYF. DNA of the CDR3: TGTGCCAGCTCACCCCAGGCCACAGATACGCAGTATTTT. The chain recombines TRBV18 with TRBJ2-3; no definite D call. There are 13 residues in the CDR3. Trimming stripped 3 bases from V and 2 bases from J, with 6 bases between. Germline values: CDR1 KGHSH, CDR2 LQKENI.

This chain connects TRBV6-5 to TRBJ2-2; possible D gene TRBD2, 5 bases. The V end lost 6 bases, the J end lost 4 bases, and 9 bases lay between the germline ends. This CDR3 has 13 amino acids. Germline lookup yields CDR1 MNHEY and CDR2 SVGAGI. CDR3 in amino acids: CASRARGTGELFF. In nucleotides, the CDR3 is TGTGCCAGCAGAGCCCGGGGCACCGGGGAGCTGTTTTTT.

V usage is TRBV2 and J usage is TRBJ2-7; 9 nucleotides align to TRBD2. This CDR3 contains 16 residues. V was pared by 5 bases and J by 7 bases, with 15 bases of the junction left unmatched. The germline gives CDR1 SNHLY, CDR2 FYNNEI. As DNA, the CDR3 is TGTGCCAGCAGTTATAGCGGGGGCACCCTGGGGGGGGAGCAGTACTTC. Encoded protein: CASSYSGGTLGGEQYF.

The V call is TRBV7-9, the J call TRBJ2-5; weak D call: TRBD2 (6 bases). Gene TRBJ2-7 matches the end of the DNA better, so the J call may be wrong. CDR3 size: 16 residues. CDR1 is SEHNR and CDR2 is FQNEAQ in the germline V gene (reference sequence). The CDR3 DNA is TGTGCCAGCAGCTTAAAAGGGGCGGGCCGCGGGGACGAGCAGTACTTC. Translated: CASSLKGAGRGDEQYF.

The chain carries TRBV28 and TRBJ1-2; maybe TRBD1 (5 bases). Trimming removed 5 bases at V and 5 bases at J, with 15 bases between. CDR3 length: 14 residues. CDR1 is MDHEN and CDR2 is SYDVKM in the germline V gene. The CDR3 sequence is CASSTPGLRYGYTF. CDR3 nucleotide sequence: TGTGCCAGCAGTACGCCAGGGCTTAGATATGGCTACACCTTC.

The rearrangement uses TRBV19 and TRBJ1-3, with D unresolved. The CDR3 length is 15 residues. Trimming took off 1 base at V and 2 bases at J, with 9 bases between the two ends. Per the germline V gene, CDR1 is LNHDA and CDR2 is SQIVND (reference sequence). In DNA form, the CDR3 reads TGTGCCAGTAGTATAGGCGGAGCTCCTGGAAACACCATATATTTT. The encoded protein is CASSIGGAPGNTIYF.

The chain joins TRBV13 to TRBJ1-2; 11 nucleotides match TRBD1. The CDR3 runs to 15 residues. The germline CDR1 and CDR2 sequences are PRHDT and FYEKMQ (reference sequence). Trimming took 4 bases from V and 0 from J; bases not matched to a gene: 1. CDR3 DNA: TGTGCCAGCAGCTCGGGACAGGGGGCTAACTATGGCTACACCTTC. Amino acids: CASSSGQGANYGYTF. The variable domain in full, completed from reference TRBV13 and TRBJ1-2, reads AAGVIQSPRHLIKEKRETATLKCYPIPRHDTVYWYQQGPGQDPQFLISFYEKMQSDKGSIPDRFSAQQFSDYHSELNMSSLELGDSALYFCASSSGQGANYGYTFGSGTRLTVV.

This clone was detected a few times. The chain recombines TRBV2 with TRBJ2-4, with D unresolved. Germline V CDR1 and CDR2: SNHLY, FYNNEI. The CDR3 spans 16 residues. The V gene lost 3 bases and the J gene lost 0 bases, with 12 bases spanning the gap. The CDR3 here is CASSDWAQLAKNIQYF. In DNA, the CDR3 is TGTGCCAGCAGTGACTGGGCCCAGCTAGCCAAAAACATTCAGTACTTC.

J is TRBJ2-1 and V is TRBV6-5; D is ambiguous. CDR3 length: 13 residues. Per the germline V gene, CDR1 is MNHEY and CDR2 is SVGAGI. Trimming stripped 0 bases from V and 6 bases from J, with 6 bases between. The CDR3 DNA reads TGTGCCAGCAGTTACTCTCTACGCAATGAGCAGTTCTTC. This translates into CASSYSLRNEQFF.